One and the same sample provided the 15 T cell receptor beta chains below, sequenced in a study of graft-versus-host responses after intestinal transplantation. Using immunoSEQ multiplex PCR, the repertoire was profiled, and TCRdb retains in-frame clones only, with some absent. Among about 88,000 clones listed, 91% were seen once. Their recognized antigens are unknown. Material: unstimulated CD4+ T cells sorted from spleen or lymph node cells, obtained before transplant. The source is a human donor who was the organ donor for an intestinal transplant.

This rearrangement joins TRBV20-1 to TRBJ1-2; D is ambiguous. The length of the CDR3 is 11 residues. The ends were cut back, 0 bases at V and 4 bases at J, with 3 bases in the middle. Germline CDR1 is DFQATT and CDR2 is SNEGSKA (reference sequence). The CDR3 reads CSARDLYGYTF. The CDR3 nucleotides read TGCAGTGCTAGAGACCTCTATGGCTACACCTTC.

The rearrangement links TRBV7-2 to TRBJ2-1; no firm D call. Trimming removed 1 base from V and 8 bases from J, with 12 bases in between. Germline V lookup: CDR1 SGHTA, CDR2 FQGNSA. The CDR3 is 14 residues long. In nucleotides, the CDR3 is TGTGCCAGCAGCTTAGTGATTCAGGTCGATGAGCAGTTCTTC. This gives the protein CASSLVIQVDEQFF.

V is TRBV29-1 and J is TRBJ2-7; D remains unclear. The ends were cut back, 7 bases at V and 4 bases at J, with 11 bases in the middle. The CDR3 totals 11 residues. Germline V gene data show CDR1 as SQVTM and CDR2 as ANQGSEA. Here the CDR3 reads CSATKLYEQYF. The DNA of the CDR3 is TGCAGCGCCACAAAGTTATACGAGCAGTACTTC.

The chain employs TRBV5-1 and TRBJ1-2; 7 bases fit TRBD1. This CDR3 has 15 amino acids. Germline loops: CDR1 SGHRS, CDR2 YFSETQ. With V trimmed by 3 bases and J by 0 bases, 5 bases remained unmatched. The CDR3 DNA reads TGCGCCAGCAGCTCTGACAGGGTCTCTAACTATGGCTACACCTTC. This codes for CASSSDRVSNYGYTF. The full variable domain, in which reference TRBV5-1 and TRBJ1-2 provide the parts outside the CDR3, is KAGVTQTPRYLIKTRGQQVTLSCSPISGHRSVSWYQQTPGQGLQFLFEYFSETQRNKGNFPGRFSGRQFSNSRSEMNVSTLELGDSALYLCASSSDRVSNYGYTFGSGTRLTVV.

The gene calls are TRBV6-1 and TRBJ1-5, with 8 bases that match TRBD1. The CDR3 contains 15 residues. Germline V CDR1 and CDR2: MNHNS, SASEGT. The V gene end was trimmed by 7 bases and the J gene end by 3 bases; junction bases not matched to a gene: 8. CDR3 protein: CASIVWQGANQPQHF. The CDR3 DNA is TGTGCCAGCATAGTATGGCAGGGGGCCAATCAGCCCCAGCATTTT.

This clone was seen just once. J is TRBJ1-1 and V is TRBV10-3; tentative D call: TRBD1 (6 bases). The CDR3 is made up of 16 amino acids. Trimming removed 2 bases from V and 1 base from J, with 14 bases in between. The germline CDR1 and CDR2 sequences are ENHRY and SYGVKD. For the CDR3, the DNA is TGTGCCATCAGTGAGGAAAGGGACATTCGGAACACTGAAGCTTTCTTT. This sequence encodes CAISEERDIRNTEAFF.

This clone was seen a single time. The chain combines TRBV2 with TRBJ2-5, with TRBD2 as a possible D gene (6 bases). Germline assignment: CDR1 SNHLY and CDR2 FYNNEI. The V end lost 6 bases, the J end lost 3 bases, and 11 bases lay between the germline ends. The CDR3 is 13 residues long. In DNA, the CDR3 is TGTGCCAGCAGGCGGGACTTGGAAGAGACCCAGTACTTC. This translates into CASRRDLEETQYF.

The chain uses TRBV7-3 and TRBJ2-5; 9 nucleotides line up with TRBD2. In germline, CDR1 is SGHTA, CDR2 FQGTGA. The CDR3 contains 16 residues. V was pared by 2 bases and J by 4 bases, with 8 bases of the junction left unmatched. In DNA form, the CDR3 reads TGTGCCAGCAGCTTATTCTCTAGCGGGACGCGAGAGACCCAGTACTTC. Its translation: CASSLFSSGTRETQYF.

The chain links TRBV19 to TRBJ1-4, with unresolved D. CDR1 and CDR2 (germline): LNHDA, SQIVND (reference sequence). The CDR3 has 19 residues. The V end lost 1 base, the J end lost 0 bases, and 18 bases lay between the germline ends. The CDR3 is CASSIVRANGISTNEKLFF. The DNA for the CDR3 is TGTGCCAGTAGTATAGTGAGGGCCAACGGCATTTCAACTAATGAAAAACTGTTTTTT.

The chain joins TRBV6-5 to TRBJ1-2; 7 bases fit TRBD1. After removal of 0 bases from V and 5 bases from J, the junction contained 6 bases not matched to a gene. The CDR3 is made up of 15 amino acids. Germline values: CDR1 MNHEY, CDR2 SVGAGI. The CDR3 here is CASSYSTGQVYGYTF. The DNA for the CDR3 is TGTGCCAGCAGTTACTCGACAGGGCAGGTTTATGGCTACACCTTC.

V usage is TRBV19 and J usage is TRBJ2-7, with 7 positions matching TRBD2. Germline CDR1 and CDR2: LNHDA and SQIVND (reference sequence). J lost 8 bases, V lost 8 bases, and 12 bases had no gene match. The CDR3 extends over 13 amino acids. The DNA for the CDR3 is TGTGCCAGTTCGGCGGGGGTCCCTAGGCAGCAGTACTTC. Translated, it gives CASSAGVPRQQYF.

The rearrangement uses TRBV28 and TRBJ2-7; 14 positions agree with TRBD2. CDR1 MDHEN and CDR2 SYDVKM come from the germline V gene. This CDR3 region has 16 residues. Unmatched junction bases numbered 8, after V lost 6 bases and J lost 4 bases. As DNA, the CDR3 is TGTGCCAGCAGCGGGACTAGCGGGAGAAGCAGTTACGAGCAGTACTTC. Encoded protein: CASSGTSGRSSYEQYF.

This rearrangement joins TRBV29-1 to TRBJ2-7; possibly TRBD2 for D (5 bases). CDR1 SQVTM and CDR2 ANQGSEA come from the germline V gene. With 5 bases removed from V and 0 bases from J, the gap between germline ends came to 14 bases. The CDR3 has 14 residues. Here the CDR3 reads CSVYGEHLSYEQYF. The CDR3 bases are TGCAGCGTTTATGGGGAGCATCTCTCCTACGAGCAGTACTTC.

The chain employs TRBV6-1 and TRBJ2-7, with 7 bases identical to TRBD1. Germline loops: CDR1 MNHNS, CDR2 SASEGT. After removal of 10 bases from V and 2 bases from J, the junction contained 5 bases not matched to a gene. CDR3 length: 12 residues. Here the CDR3 reads CATAGGTYEQYF. The CDR3 DNA reads as TGTGCCACAGCAGGGGGTACCTACGAGCAGTACTTC.

The rearrangement links TRBV30 to TRBJ1-6, with D possibly TRBD1 on 5 matching bases. This CDR3 is 13 amino acids long. V dropped 5 bases and J dropped 7 bases, with 12 bases sitting between them. The germline V gene encodes CDR1 GTSNPN and CDR2 SVGIG (reference sequence). CDR3 loop: CAWLVDKNSPLHF. CDR3 DNA: TGTGCCTGGTTAGTGGACAAAAATTCACCCCTCCACTTT. Supplemented by reference TRBV30 and TRBJ1-6, the full variable domain reads SQTIHQWPATLVQPVGSPLSLECTVEGTSNPNLYWYRQAAGRGLQLLFYSVGIGQISSEVPQNLSASRPQDRQFILSSKKLLLSDSGFYLCAWLVDKNSPLHFGNGTRLTVT.